One and the same sample provided the 27 T cell receptor beta chains below, sequenced in a study of blood T cells in healthy people across ages. Sample-barcoded 5' priming and a J-beta primer mix drove a second PCR of about 7 to 12 cycles. TCRdb re-called the 5' RACE reads through MiXCR, storing one row per CDR3 protein. Here the sample spans some 690,000 distinct CDR3 sequences, around a fifth being singletons. What was sequenced was blood. The receptors come from a man in his 70s in good health.

This clonotype was detected once. V gene TRBV19 combines with J gene TRBJ2-1, with 11 bases aligning to TRBD2. Per the germline V gene, CDR1 is LNHDA and CDR2 is SQIVND (reference sequence). The length of the CDR3 is 15 residues. The V gene end was trimmed by 10 bases and the J gene end by 2 bases; junction bases not matched to a gene: 7. The CDR3 nucleotides read TGTGCCACCAGACTAGCGGGACGCACCTACAATGAGCAGTTCTTC. Amino acid sequence: CATRLAGRTYNEQFF.

This clonotype was picked up many times. Here the CDR3 DNA reads TGTGCCAGCAGCGCTTCGACAGGGGATAGCTATGGCTACACCTTC. Translation: CASSASTGDSYGYTF. V usage is TRBV9 and J usage is TRBJ1-2, with 8 bases matching TRBD1. The germline V gene encodes CDR1 SGDLS and CDR2 YYNGEE. V gave up 3 bases and J gave up 4 bases; unmatched junction bases: 8. CDR3 length: 15 amino acids.

This clonotype was detected ten times or more. The V and J genes are TRBV18 and TRBJ1-1, with a weak D call TRBD1 (6 bases). CDR3 length: 14 residues. Germline values: CDR1 KGHSH, CDR2 LQKENI. Trimming left V 6 bases short and J 3 bases short, with 14 bases between. Here the CDR3 reads CASSDRRDDTEAFF. DNA for the CDR3: TGTGCCAGCTCTGACAGGAGAGATGACACTGAAGCTTTCTTT.

This chain uses TRBV25-1 with TRBJ1-2, with 8 nucleotides matching TRBD1. Per the germline V gene, CDR1 is MGHDK and CDR2 is SYGVNS. There are 13 residues in the CDR3. V dropped 2 bases and J dropped 5; count of bases not matched to a gene: 1. The CDR3 sequence is CASSEGDRYGYTF. CDR3 DNA sequence: TGTGCCAGCAGTGAAGGGGACAGGTATGGCTACACCTTC.

The table lists this clonotype with a count of one. The V call is TRBV5-1, the J call TRBJ2-3, with D unclear. The V gene's germline CDR1 is SGHRS and CDR2 YFSETQ. V lost 5 bases and J 0 bases, leaving 13 bases between the germline ends. This CDR3 region has 15 residues. The CDR3 DNA sequence: TGCGCCAGCAGGCCACAGTTATCTAGCACAGATACGCAGTATTTT. It encodes CASRPQLSSTDTQYF.

The J gene is TRBJ1-4, the V gene TRBV5-5, with D maybe TRBD1 (5 bases). Germline assignment: CDR1 SGHKS and CDR2 YYEKEE (reference sequence). Trimming took 4 bases from V and 0 from J, leaving 7 bases between them. The CDR3 is made up of 14 amino acids. The CDR3: CASSGHATNEKLFF. The CDR3 DNA reads TGTGCCAGCAGCGGACATGCAACTAATGAAAAACTGTTTTTT.

This clonotype has a handful of counts. The chain employs TRBV21-1 and TRBJ2-3. TRBV21-1 is labeled a pseudogene. This CDR3 spans 13 amino acids. The CDR3: CASTKLAADTQYF. The CDR3, as DNA: TGTGCCAGCACCAAACTAGCGGCAGATACGCAGTATTTT.

This clonotype was found a few times. The rearrangement joins TRBV28 to TRBJ2-5; D possibly matches TRBD1 or TRBD2 (5 bases each). Germline-derived CDR1 and CDR2 are MDHEN and SYDVKM. This CDR3 comprises 13 residues. Deletions cut 4 bases from V and 4 bases from J, with 10 bases between. Written as DNA, the CDR3 is TGTGCCAGCAGTTCTCCAGGGACAGAGACCCAGTACTTC. It is translated as CASSSPGTETQYF.

This clonotype has a count of ten or more. The V gene is TRBV7-9, the J gene TRBJ1-5, with a weak D call TRBD1 (5 bases). The V and J ends lost 6 bases and 4 bases respectively, with 13 bases between them. The CDR3 contains 14 residues. CDR1 and CDR2 (germline): SEHNR, FQNEAQ (reference sequence). CDR3 nucleotides: TGTGCCAGCAGTTTGGGGCAGCCTAATCAGCCCCAGCATTTT. This gives the protein CASSLGQPNQPQHF.

The chain couples TRBV20-1 to TRBJ1-2, with 12 bases fitting TRBD1. CDR1 is DFQATT and CDR2 is SNEGSKA in the germline V gene (reference sequence). Losses at the gene ends were 1 base for V and 8 bases for J; bases not matched to a gene: 8. This CDR3 has 15 residues. CDR3: CSARAPGQGARGYTF. In DNA, the CDR3 is TGCAGTGCTAGAGCTCCGGGACAGGGGGCTCGAGGCTACACCTTC.

This clonotype was detected a few times. The chain links TRBV6-1 to TRBJ2-7; TRBD2 might be the D (6 bases). V was clipped by 7 bases and J by 6 bases, with 19 bases between them. This CDR3 has 14 amino acids. CDR1 and CDR2 (germline): MNHNS, SASEGT. This CDR3 is CASMPLARLGEQYV. Here the CDR3 DNA reads TGTGCCAGCATGCCCCTAGCGAGACTGGGCGAGCAGTACGTC.

The V gene is TRBV5-6, the J gene TRBJ2-5; no firm D call. The end of the DNA is better explained by TRBJ2-1, so the J call may be wrong. The CDR3 loop spans 12 amino acids. Germline-derived CDR1 and CDR2 are SGHDT and YYEEEE. The CDR3 sequence: CASSGSSNEQFF. The CDR3 bases are TGTGCCAGCAGCGGATCTAGCAATGAGCAGTTCTTC.

This clonotype has a handful of counts. This chain joins TRBV15 and TRBJ2-1; 10 bases map to TRBD2. The CDR3 has 16 amino acids. The germline CDR1 and CDR2 sequences are LNHNV and YYDKDF (reference sequence). J gave up 4 bases and V 0 bases, and 3 bases lay outside the gene matches. The CDR3 region has the DNA TGTGCCACCAGCAGAGAGAAACTAGCGGGATACAATGAGCAGTTCTTC. Its translation is CATSREKLAGYNEQFF.

This chain links TRBV30 with TRBJ2-3; 8 positions agree with TRBD2. Trimming removed 2 bases from V and 8 bases from J; junction bases left unmatched: 9. CDR1 and CDR2 (germline): GTSNPN, SVGIG (reference sequence). There are 14 residues in the CDR3. The CDR3 loop reads CAWSPTSGGGTQYF. Here the CDR3 DNA reads TGTGCCTGGAGTCCCACTAGCGGCGGTGGTACGCAGTATTTT.

This clonotype was observed a handful of times. This clone may be a read error of a much larger clone one base away. A read error is likely, as this CDR3 ends without the conserved phenylalanine or tryptophan. V is TRBV18 and J is TRBJ2-3; weak D call: TRBD2 (5 bases). Germline lookup yields CDR1 KGHSH and CDR2 LQKENI. V lost 0 bases, J lost 7 bases, and 8 bases lay in between. There are 13 residues in the CDR3. This chain's CDR3 is CASSPPTGNTQYL. In nucleotides, the CDR3 is TGTGCCAGCTCACCACCGACGGGAAATACGCAGTATCTT.

There are a few counts of this clonotype. The CDR3 loop is CASSLVGTNAQETQYF. The CDR3 region has the DNA TGTGCCAGCAGCTTAGTTGGGACAAATGCCCAGGAGACCCAGTACTTC. J is TRBJ2-5 and V is TRBV7-2; possibly TRBD1 for D (6 bases). CDR3 size: 16 residues. Germline V gene data show CDR1 as SGHTA and CDR2 as FQGNSA. V lost 1 base to trimming and J lost 5 bases, with 17 bases between them.

This clonotype was observed a few times. The V call is TRBV12-3 or TRBV12-4, the J call TRBJ1-2; perhaps TRBD1 as D (5 bases). Between the trimmed V and J ends, which lost 6 bases and 5 bases, there was a span of 19 bases. The CDR3 consists of 15 residues. CDR3 DNA sequence: TGTGCCAGCAGCTCCCCTGCCCGCGGGGGGTATGGCTACACCTTC. Translated, it gives CASSSPARGGYGYTF.

The chain combines TRBV12-3 or TRBV12-4 with TRBJ1-2; a weak D match, TRBD1 (6 bases). V lost 8 bases, J lost 6 bases, and 16 bases lay in between. The CDR3 is 13 residues long. The CDR3 nucleotides read TGTGCCAGCTCTAGGGGGACCGCCGATGGCTACACCTTC. Encoded protein: CASSRGTADGYTF.

Only a few counts were recorded for this clonotype. The chain combines TRBV12-3 or TRBV12-4 with TRBJ2-1; 9 bases fit TRBD1. The J segment lost 4 bases and the V segment lost 3 bases, leaving 25 bases of the junction unmatched. The CDR3 has 22 amino acids. The CDR3 spells CASSFGLSGQGPYRVQYNEQFF. The CDR3 region has the DNA TGTGCCAGCAGTTTTGGTCTCTCGGGACAGGGTCCCTACAGGGTCCAGTACAATGAGCAGTTCTTC.

The rearrangement uses TRBV29-1 and TRBJ2-1; weak D call: TRBD1 (6 bases). The V gene lost 4 bases and the J gene lost 4 bases, with 17 bases spanning the gap. The CDR3 contains 15 residues. Germline assignment: CDR1 SQVTM and CDR2 ANQGSEA. CDR3 sequence (DNA): TGCAGCGTTGTTTTTGGTGACAGGAGATACAATGAGCAGTTCTTC. Protein: CSVVFGDRRYNEQFF.

The CDR3 protein is CASSLYGGGNTEAFF. The CDR3 nucleotides read TGTGCCAGCAGCTTATACGGGGGCGGAAACACTGAAGCTTTCTTT. This chain uses TRBV7-9 with TRBJ1-1, with D maybe TRBD1 (6 bases). This CDR3 is built from 15 residues. Germline CDR1 is SEHNR and CDR2 is FQNEAQ (reference sequence). V dropped 2 bases and J dropped 2 bases, with 12 bases sitting between them. Full variable domain (missing parts from reference TRBV7-9 and TRBJ1-1): DTGVSQNPRHKITKRGQNVTFRCDPISEHNRLYWYRQTLGQGPEFLTYFQNEAQLEKSRLLSDRFSAERPKGSFSTLEIQRTEQGDSAMYLCASSLYGGGNTEAFFGQGTRLTVV.

The chain couples TRBV6-2 or TRBV6-3 to TRBJ2-4, with 8 bases that match TRBD1. The germline CDR1 and CDR2 sequences are MNHEY and SVGEGT. Unmatched junction bases numbered 2, after V lost 0 bases and J lost 4 bases. The CDR3 is made up of 15 amino acids. CDR3 bases: TGTGCCAGCAGTTACTCGCAGGGGGCGAAAAACATTCAGTACTTC. Its protein product is CASSYSQGAKNIQYF.

V gene TRBV9 combines with J gene TRBJ1-2, with D unclear. This CDR3 contains 10 residues. Germline CDR1 SGDLS, CDR2 YYNGEE. V was shortened by 4 bases and J by 13 bases, with 11 bases between the two germline ends. CDR3 coding DNA: TGTGCCAGCAGCCCCATAATAGGCACCTTC. This translates into CASSPIIGTF.

This chain joins TRBV20-1 and TRBJ2-7; D possibly corresponds to TRBD1 (7 bases). Trimming removed 1 base from V and 2 bases from J, with 27 bases in between. The CDR3 has 19 residues. CDR1 is DFQATT, CDR2 SNEGSKA, per germline (reference sequence). The CDR3 reads CSARARAGGFIFLAYEQYV. The CDR3 DNA sequence: TGCAGTGCTAGAGCCCGGGCAGGGGGGTTTATCTTTCTGGCCTACGAGCAGTACGTC.

In this sample, this clonotype turned up many times. This chain joins TRBV11-2 and TRBJ2-5; D remains ambiguous. CDR3 length equals 14 residues. V was cut by 1 base and J by 1 base, with 7 bases left in between. Germline values: CDR1 SGHAT, CDR2 FQNNGV. The CDR3 sequence: CASSLGSGQETQYF. In DNA, the CDR3 is TGTGCCAGCAGCTTAGGGTCTGGCCAAGAGACCCAGTACTTC.

V is TRBV5-1 and J is TRBJ2-6; D call uncertain. Trimming took off 0 bases at V and 0 bases at J, with 7 bases between the two ends. CDR1 is SGHRS, CDR2 YFSETQ, per germline. The CDR3 covers 16 residues. CDR3 bases: TGCGCCAGCAGCTTGGATTTGGGCTCTGGGGCCAACGTCCTGACTTTC. Translating it yields CASSLDLGSGANVLTF.

The gene calls are TRBV11-2 and TRBJ2-5; 7 bases agree with TRBD2. The CDR3 is made up of 14 amino acids. Germline assignment: CDR1 SGHAT and CDR2 FQNNGV. V was clipped by 4 bases and J by 5 bases; unmatched bases: 7. The CDR3 loop is CASSSTYGGETQYF. CDR3 sequence (DNA): TGTGCCAGCAGCTCGACATACGGGGGGGAGACCCAGTACTTC. The whole variable domain, remainder taken from reference TRBV11-2 and TRBJ2-5, is EAGVAQSPRYKIIEKRQSVAFWCNPISGHATLYWYQQILGQGPKLLIQFQNNGVVDDSQLPKDRFSAERLKGVDSTLKIQPAKLEDSAVYLCASSSTYGGETQYFGPGTRLLVL.